Presented here are 21 T cell receptor beta chains from one specimen sequenced in a study of neoadjuvant nivolumab and ipilimumab in lung cancer (dated by TCRdb to 2020 to 2021). The time point label, read with the paper, signifies: at surgical resection after neoadjuvant nivolumab +/- ipilimumab. The library was made by the immunoSEQ multiplex PCR assay. Entries here come from immuneACCESS through TCRdb and include only in-frame sequences with V and J called. Some clones fail to appear in such tables; in the studies checked, an unresolved V gene covers under half of the shortfall, and the cause of the remainder is unknown. The sample table holds tens of thousands of clones, of which 92% were seen once. The ten most abundant clones make up under 2.5% of the sample. Sequenced material: peripheral blood, taken after neoadjuvant nivolumab, alone or with ipilimumab, at or shortly before surgery. The receptors come from an adult with non-small cell lung cancer.

The gene calls are TRBV13 and TRBJ2-5, with D perhaps TRBD2 (5 bases). The germline V gene has CDR1 PRHDT and CDR2 FYEKMQ (reference sequence). The V end was cut by 3 bases, the J end by 2 bases, with 7 bases between. The length of the CDR3 is 13 residues. Here the CDR3 reads CASSLRVQETQYF. The DNA of the CDR3 is TGTGCCAGCAGCTTGCGGGTTCAAGAGACCCAGTACTTC.

The genes are TRBV7-3 and TRBJ2-3; 7 bases are a match to TRBD2. The CDR3 sequence is 15 residues long. Germline V lookup: CDR1 SGHTA, CDR2 FQGTGA. Trimming removed 1 base from V and 2 bases from J; junction bases left unmatched: 3. This CDR3 reads CASSLIAGATDTQYF. The CDR3 region has the DNA TGTGCCAGCAGCTTAATTGCGGGAGCCACAGATACGCAGTATTTT.

The chain combines TRBV7-3 with TRBJ2-5; TRBD1 agrees at 8 bases. Germline V gene data show CDR1 as SGHTA and CDR2 as FQGTGA. Unmatched junction bases numbered 8, after V lost 5 bases and J lost 3 bases. CDR3 length: 15 amino acids. The CDR3 region has the DNA TGTGCCAGCAGCCCATATGGACAGGGTAAAGAGACCCAGTACTTC. The encoded protein is CASSPYGQGKETQYF. The full variable domain, its missing parts supplied by reference TRBV7-3 and TRBJ2-5, is GAGVSQTPSNKVTEKGKYVELRCDPISGHTALYWYRQSLGQGPEFLIYFQGTGAADDSGLPNDRFFAVRPEGSVSTLKIQRTERGDSAVYLCASSPYGQGKETQYFGPGTRLLVL.

The chain has TRBV5-1 and TRBJ2-3, with D unclear. V lost 2 bases, J lost 0 bases, and 10 bases lay in between. Germline loops: CDR1 SGHRS, CDR2 YFSETQ. The CDR3 is made up of 15 amino acids. CDR3 protein: CASSLASLSTDTQYF. Written as DNA, the CDR3 is TGCGCCAGCAGCTTAGCCTCCCTTAGCACAGATACGCAGTATTTT.

The chain joins TRBV29-1 to TRBJ2-6; D remains ambiguous. Trimming left V 6 bases short and J 0 bases short, with 15 bases between. CDR1 and CDR2 (germline): SQVTM, ANQGSEA. The CDR3 loop spans 16 amino acids. CDR3: CSVQGFQVSGANVLTF. As DNA, the CDR3 is TGCAGCGTCCAAGGTTTCCAGGTCTCTGGGGCCAACGTCCTGACTTTC.

This chain links TRBV18 with TRBJ2-6; tentatively, D is TRBD1 (5 bases). The CDR3 has 18 residues. V lost 3 bases to trimming and J lost 1 base, with 16 bases between them. Germline CDR1 reads KGHSH; CDR2 reads LQKENI. The CDR3 DNA follows: TGTGCCAGCTCACCTCAACCGATCGCAGGGTCTGGGGCCAACGTCCTGACTTTC. Translation: CASSPQPIAGSGANVLTF.

This clone was picked up one time. The chain links TRBV5-1 to TRBJ2-1; 9 bases align to TRBD2. The CDR3 loop spans 16 amino acids. The V gene end was trimmed by 3 bases and the J gene end by 5 bases; junction bases not matched to a gene: 9. Germline CDR1 reads SGHRS; CDR2 reads YFSETQ. The CDR3 here is CASSSEGLASNNEQFF. CDR3 DNA: TGCGCCAGCAGCTCTGAGGGACTAGCATCTAACAATGAGCAGTTCTTC.

This chain uses TRBV5-1 with TRBJ2-1; D not resolved. This CDR3 contains 13 residues. Germline assignment: CDR1 SGHRS and CDR2 YFSETQ. Trimming left V 2 bases short and J 3 bases short, with 6 bases between. CDR3 bases: TGCGCCAGCAGCTTTTCGGACTACAATGAGCAGTTCTTC. Its translation: CASSFSDYNEQFF.

In this sample, this clone turned up a few times. The chain recombines TRBV7-8 with TRBJ1-5; D is ambiguous. Looked up from germline, CDR1 is SGHVS and CDR2 is FQNEAQ. The CDR3 totals 14 residues. Trimming removed 5 bases at V and 5 bases at J, with 13 bases between. CDR3 in amino acids: CASSPNGNDQPQHF. Here the CDR3 DNA reads TGTGCCAGCAGCCCAAACGGTAACGATCAGCCCCAGCATTTT.

The CDR3 reads CASSPGTGTGTF. CDR3 nucleotide sequence: TGTGCCAGCAGCCCCGGGACAGGGACAGGCACCTTC. The V and J genes are TRBV6-1 and TRBJ1-2, with 9 bases that match TRBD1. V shed 6 bases, J shed 13 bases, and the junction held 9 bases outside the gene matches. This CDR3 spans 12 amino acids. The germline V gene encodes CDR1 MNHNS and CDR2 SASEGT.

This clone was counted a few times. V is TRBV5-5 and J is TRBJ1-1, with 8 bases fitting TRBD1. Germline trimming cut 1 base from V and 4 bases from J; bases unmatched to any gene: 12. There are 17 residues in the CDR3. The germline V gene encodes CDR1 SGHKS and CDR2 YYEKEE (reference sequence). The chain's CDR3 is CASSLTGQGRIGTEAFF. The CDR3 DNA reads TGTGCCAGCAGCTTGACCGGACAGGGAAGAATAGGCACTGAAGCTTTCTTT.

This chain uses TRBV25-1 with TRBJ2-1, with 8 bases matching TRBD2. The CDR3 is made up of 17 amino acids. CDR1 and CDR2 (germline): MGHDK, SYGVNS. The ends lost 6 bases at V and 6 bases at J; junction bases unmatched: 16. CDR3 region: CASSVSGRNGIGNEQFF. The CDR3 DNA follows: TGTGCCAGCAGCGTGAGCGGGAGAAATGGAATCGGCAATGAGCAGTTCTTC.

This chain joins TRBV5-1 and TRBJ1-3; TRBD1 aligns across 10 bases. Germline CDR1 SGHRS, CDR2 YFSETQ. The CDR3 sequence is 13 residues long. With 7 bases clipped from V and 3 bases from J, the junction kept 1 base outside the gene matches. CDR3 in amino acids: CASGTGVGNTIYF. As DNA, the CDR3 is TGCGCCAGCGGGACAGGGGTTGGAAACACCATATATTTT.

This chain joins TRBV5-1 and TRBJ2-7; D is uncertain. CDR1 is SGHRS and CDR2 is YFSETQ in the germline V gene. The CDR3 runs to 14 residues. Trimming removed 0 bases at V and 5 bases at J, with 12 bases between. In DNA, the CDR3 is TGCGCCAGCAGCTTGGGACCTGTAGCCGACGAGCAGTACTTC. This translates into CASSLGPVADEQYF.

V is TRBV29-1 and J is TRBJ2-5, with TRBD1 as a possible D gene (5 bases). V shed 4 bases and J shed 2 bases, with 11 bases lying between them. The CDR3 runs 13 residues. Germline V CDR1 and CDR2: SQVTM, ANQGSEA. The CDR3 protein is CSVVQGRQETQYF. In nucleotides, the CDR3 is TGCAGCGTTGTGCAGGGAAGACAAGAGACCCAGTACTTC.

This sequence joins TRBV2 and TRBJ2-7; TRBD2 might be the D (5 bases). V was trimmed by 8 bases and J by 0 bases, leaving 17 bases between them. CDR3 length equals 15 residues. Germline V lookup: CDR1 SNHLY, CDR2 FYNNEI. Written as DNA, the CDR3 is TGTGCCAGCTCACGGGGAACAACCAGCTCCTACGAGCAGTACTTC. It specifies CASSRGTTSSYEQYF.

The gene calls are TRBV10-3 and TRBJ2-3, with 10 bases lining up with TRBD2. The trim removed 9 bases at V and 4 bases at J, leaving 4 bases unmatched. Germline CDR1 reads ENHRY; CDR2 reads SYGVKD. CDR3 size: 13 residues. CDR3 coding DNA: TGTGCCATTCAGCGGGAGGGCCCAGATACGCAGTATTTT. Amino acids: CAIQREGPDTQYF.

The V call is TRBV18, the J call TRBJ2-5, with 11 nucleotides matching TRBD1. V lost 0 bases, J lost 4 bases, and 4 bases stayed unmatched. The CDR3 is made up of 16 amino acids. Germline loops: CDR1 KGHSH, CDR2 LQKENI. The CDR3 sequence is CASSPPGQGVIETQYF. Written as DNA, the CDR3 is TGTGCCAGCTCACCACCGGGACAGGGGGTTATAGAGACCCAGTACTTC.

This clone was detected only once. The V gene is TRBV7-9, the J gene TRBJ1-1, with TRBD1 matching 7 bases. From germline, CDR1 is SEHNR and CDR2 FQNEAQ (reference sequence). V gave up 3 bases and J gave up 8 bases; unmatched junction bases: 9. The CDR3 is 14 amino acids. CDR3 residues: CASSLATGIMEAFF. The CDR3 DNA reads as TGTGCCAGCAGCTTGGCGACAGGGATAATGGAAGCTTTCTTT.

The chain has TRBV21-1 and TRBJ1-2; the DNA was not compared with TRBD1, the D call given in the table. TRBV21-1 is described as a pseudogene. The length of the CDR3 is 22 residues. CDR3 sequence (DNA): TGTGCCAGCACCGCCCGGGCGGAGGAGGACAGGTTGGATCGTCGGACTAACTATGGCTACACCTTC. It encodes CASTARAEEDRLDRRTNYGYTF.

V gene TRBV6-5 combines with J gene TRBJ1-5; 8 positions match TRBD1. CDR3 length: 14 amino acids. V lost 2 bases, J lost 8 bases, and 5 bases stayed unmatched. The germline CDR1 and CDR2 sequences are MNHEY and SVGAGI. The CDR3 sequence is CASSYVTGVEPQHF. The CDR3 DNA reads as TGTGCCAGCAGTTACGTGACAGGGGTGGAGCCCCAGCATTTT.